The present entry profiles one TCR beta chain with its context. Clones were sequenced by immunoSEQ multiplex PCR, and TCRdb holds only the in-frame ones, with some missing. The sample has tens of thousands of clones; about 92% are singletons. The data were obtained in a study of cytomegalovirus exposure and HLA in healthy donors. J lost 1 base, V lost 2 bases, and 3 bases had no gene match. Germline CDR1 and CDR2: SGHAT and FQNNGV. There are 16 residues in the CDR3. Sample: PBMCs. J is TRBJ1-1 and V is TRBV11-2; 11 bases match TRBD1. The sequence was obtained from a man aged 18 to 29 in good health and CMV-seronegative. As DNA, the CDR3 is TGTGCCAGCAGCTTATTAGGACAGGGGGCGAACACTGAAGCTTTCTTT. Translated: CASSLLGQGANTEAFF.